Below, 3 T cell receptor beta chains from the same sample are listed, as sequenced in a study of radiation and T cells in renal cell carcinoma. The protocol was immunoSEQ multiplex PCR, while the TCRdb copy is restricted to in-frame clones and leaves out a portion. The sample carries 10,000 to 15,000 clones, 30% to 35% recorded once. The treatment denotes: 15 Gy SBRT to primary tumor, nephrectomy 4 weeks later. Sequencing used tumor tissue, obtained from a patient whose treatment included radiotherapy and nephrectomy. Receptor source: a man in his 60s with renal cell carcinoma.

This clone was counted only a few times. The chain couples TRBV27 to TRBJ1-5; D not resolved. Germline V CDR1 and CDR2: MNHEY, SMNVEV (reference sequence). There are 13 residues in the CDR3. Trimming took 5 bases from V and 5 from J, leaving 10 bases between them. The CDR3 spells CASSDAGYQPQHF. CDR3 DNA sequence: TGTGCCAGCAGTGACGCGGGTTATCAGCCCCAGCATTTT.

The V call is TRBV4-3, the J call TRBJ1-1, with D perhaps TRBD1 (5 bases). The CDR3 is made up of 14 amino acids. V was trimmed by 4 bases and J by 3 bases, leaving 12 bases between them. Per germline, CDR1 LGHNA and CDR2 YSLEER. The DNA of the CDR3 is TGCGCCAGCAGCCGGGGAGGGGTTTACACTGAAGCTTTCTTT. It specifies CASSRGGVYTEAFF.

Many counts were recorded for this clone. This chain links TRBV6-4 with TRBJ1-5; 7 nucleotides line up with TRBD1. CDR3 size: 17 residues. CDR1 MRHNA and CDR2 SNTAGT come from the germline V gene. J gave up 4 bases and V 0 bases, and 9 bases lay outside the gene matches. The CDR3 coding sequence is TGTGCCAGCAGTGACTCGATAGCGGGGACAGTAAATCAGCCCCAGCATTTT. The encoded protein is CASSDSIAGTVNQPQHF.